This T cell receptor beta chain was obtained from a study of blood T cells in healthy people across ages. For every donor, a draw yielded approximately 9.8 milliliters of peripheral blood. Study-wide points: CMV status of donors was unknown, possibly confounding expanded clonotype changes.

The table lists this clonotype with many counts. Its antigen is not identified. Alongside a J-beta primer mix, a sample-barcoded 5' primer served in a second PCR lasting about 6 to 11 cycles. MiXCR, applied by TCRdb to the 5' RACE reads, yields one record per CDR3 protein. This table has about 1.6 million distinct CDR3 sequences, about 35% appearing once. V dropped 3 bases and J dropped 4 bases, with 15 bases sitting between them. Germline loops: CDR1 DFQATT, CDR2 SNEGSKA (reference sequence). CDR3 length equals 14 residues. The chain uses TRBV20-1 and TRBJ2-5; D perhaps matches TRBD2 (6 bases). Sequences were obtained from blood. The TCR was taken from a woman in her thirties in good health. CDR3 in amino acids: CSASIGGVVETQYF. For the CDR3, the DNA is TGCAGTGCTAGTATCGGGGGTGTAGTAGAGACCCAGTACTTC.